This entry describes one T cell receptor beta chain. What it binds is not known. Germline loops: CDR1 MDHEN, CDR2 SYDVKM. V was cut by 4 bases and J by 2 bases, with 15 bases left in between. The CDR3 totals 15 residues. Only in-frame clones appear in the TCRdb table, and some are missing; sequencing was by immunoSEQ multiplex PCR. This sample carries roughly 10,000 clones, around four fifths of them seen once, and the ten largest clones take under 60%. This entry belongs to a study of T cell clones after liver transplantation. Study summary: Graft-donor-reactive sequences were compared with third-party-reactive TCRbeta sequences from pre-transplant mixed lymphocyte reactions. Timepoints were pre-transplant, pre-withdrawal, and after withdrawal was completed or failed. Points from the study as a whole: Post-transplant, graft-donor-reactive CD4 TCRbeta sequences in blood dropped significantly in most of the 8 subjects. Compared with third party-reactive sequences, donor-reactive ones declined more, independent of withdrawal success.

V and J are TRBV28 and TRBJ2-7; D is possibly TRBD1 (6 bases). This clonotype was sampled from a human patient who received a liver transplant. The T cells may partly be graft donor cells. Here the sequenced sample was CD8+ T cells from blood, taken at the 22-month timepoint. CDR3 in DNA: TGTGCCAGCAGTTCCTCTCGGACAGAGGCCTACGAGCAGTACTTC. Protein: CASSSSRTEAYEQYF.